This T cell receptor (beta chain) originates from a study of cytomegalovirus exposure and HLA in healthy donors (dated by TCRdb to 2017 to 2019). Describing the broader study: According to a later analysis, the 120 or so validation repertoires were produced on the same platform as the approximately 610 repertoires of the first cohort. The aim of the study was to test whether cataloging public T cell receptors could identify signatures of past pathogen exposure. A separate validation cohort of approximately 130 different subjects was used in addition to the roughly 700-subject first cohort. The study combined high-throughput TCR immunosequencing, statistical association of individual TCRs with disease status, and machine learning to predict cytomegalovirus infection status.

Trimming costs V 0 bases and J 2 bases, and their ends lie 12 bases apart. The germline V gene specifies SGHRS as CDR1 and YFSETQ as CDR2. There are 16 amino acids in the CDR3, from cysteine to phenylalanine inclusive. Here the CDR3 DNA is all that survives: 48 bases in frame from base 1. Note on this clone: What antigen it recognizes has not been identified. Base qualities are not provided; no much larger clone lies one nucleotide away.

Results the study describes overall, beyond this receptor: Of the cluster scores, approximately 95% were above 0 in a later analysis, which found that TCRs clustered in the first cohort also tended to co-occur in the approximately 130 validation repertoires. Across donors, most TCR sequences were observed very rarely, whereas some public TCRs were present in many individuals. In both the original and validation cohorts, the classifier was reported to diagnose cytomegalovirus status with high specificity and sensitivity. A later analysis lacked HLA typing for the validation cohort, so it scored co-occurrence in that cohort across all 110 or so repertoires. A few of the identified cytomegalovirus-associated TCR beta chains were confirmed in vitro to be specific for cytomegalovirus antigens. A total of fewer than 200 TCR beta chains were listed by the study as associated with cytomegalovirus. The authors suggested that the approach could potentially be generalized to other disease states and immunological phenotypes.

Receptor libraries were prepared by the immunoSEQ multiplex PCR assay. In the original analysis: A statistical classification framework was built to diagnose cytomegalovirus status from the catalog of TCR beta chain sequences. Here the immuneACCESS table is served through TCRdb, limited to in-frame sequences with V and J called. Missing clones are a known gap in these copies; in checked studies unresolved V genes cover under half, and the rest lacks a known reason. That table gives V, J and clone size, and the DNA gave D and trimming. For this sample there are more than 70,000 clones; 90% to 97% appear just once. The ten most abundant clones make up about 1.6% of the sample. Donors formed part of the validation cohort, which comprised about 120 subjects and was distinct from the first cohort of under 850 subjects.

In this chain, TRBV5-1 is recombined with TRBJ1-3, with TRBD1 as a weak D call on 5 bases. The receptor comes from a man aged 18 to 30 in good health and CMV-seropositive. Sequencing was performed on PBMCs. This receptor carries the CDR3 CASSLGAGKTGNTIYF. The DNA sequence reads TGCGCCAGCAGCTTGGGGGCAGGGAAAACTGGAAACACCATATATTTT.